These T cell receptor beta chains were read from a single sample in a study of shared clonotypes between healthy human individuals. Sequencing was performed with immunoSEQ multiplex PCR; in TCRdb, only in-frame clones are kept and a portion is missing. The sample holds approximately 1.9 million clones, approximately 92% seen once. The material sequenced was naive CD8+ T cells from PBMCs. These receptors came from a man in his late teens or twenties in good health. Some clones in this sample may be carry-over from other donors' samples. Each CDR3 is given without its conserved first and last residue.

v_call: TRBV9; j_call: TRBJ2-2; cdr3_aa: ASSVDGAVNTGELF
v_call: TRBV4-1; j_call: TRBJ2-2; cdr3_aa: ASSPGQGPGELF
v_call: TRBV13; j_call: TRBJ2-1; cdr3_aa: ASSLGRSGTVYNEQF
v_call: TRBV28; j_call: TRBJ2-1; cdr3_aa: ASSGRELLMLDEQF
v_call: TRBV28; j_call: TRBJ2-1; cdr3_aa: ASSAASSYNEQF
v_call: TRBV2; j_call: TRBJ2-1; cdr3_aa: ASLIGRAGHEQF
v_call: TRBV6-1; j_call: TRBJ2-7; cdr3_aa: ASRTYPLHEQY
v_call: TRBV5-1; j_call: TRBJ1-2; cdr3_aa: ASSWDSSNSANYGYT
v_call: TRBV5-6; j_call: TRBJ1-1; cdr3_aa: ASSYRTGEDTEAF
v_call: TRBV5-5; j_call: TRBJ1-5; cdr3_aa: ASSTDRAGQPQH
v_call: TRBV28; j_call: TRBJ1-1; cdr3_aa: ASSLDWPGQGNTEAF
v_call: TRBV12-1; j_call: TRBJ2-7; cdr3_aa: ASSFHYEQY
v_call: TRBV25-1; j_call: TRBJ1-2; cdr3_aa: ASSDASNYGYT
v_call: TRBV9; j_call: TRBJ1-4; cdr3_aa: ASSVDGLGEKLF
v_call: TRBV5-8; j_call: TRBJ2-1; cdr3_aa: ASSRRDGATDEQF
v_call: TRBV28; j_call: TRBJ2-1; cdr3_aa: ASSYRLDNEQF
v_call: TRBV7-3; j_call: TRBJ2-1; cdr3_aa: ASSSTDSRRDEQF
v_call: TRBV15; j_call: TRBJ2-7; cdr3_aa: ATSRGGQYRMAVEQY
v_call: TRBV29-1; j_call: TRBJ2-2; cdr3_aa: SVQKSGELF
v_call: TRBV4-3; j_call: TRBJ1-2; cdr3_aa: ASSQVQRVTNYGYT
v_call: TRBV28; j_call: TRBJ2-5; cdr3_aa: ASSLDRGWETQY
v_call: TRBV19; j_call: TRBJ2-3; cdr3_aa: ASSALRATDTQY
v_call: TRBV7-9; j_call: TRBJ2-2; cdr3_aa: ASSFGPAAGTGVTGELF
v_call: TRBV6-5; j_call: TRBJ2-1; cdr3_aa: ASSWGRGNEQF
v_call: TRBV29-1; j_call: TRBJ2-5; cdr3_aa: SVGQGGGETQY
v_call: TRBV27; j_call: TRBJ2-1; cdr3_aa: ASSLDPGTSYNEQF